Following are 16 T cell receptor beta chains from one sample sequenced in a study of cytomegalovirus exposure and HLA in healthy donors. The PCR contained 60 Vbeta and 13 Jbeta primers. The method was immunoSEQ multiplex PCR; TCRdb's version includes in-frame clones alone and lacks a portion of them. Of about 150,000 clones listed, 80% to 85% were seen once; the top ten hold 3.4%. The sample comprised PBMCs. These receptors were taken from a male donor in good health and CMV-seronegative.

The chain joins TRBV19 to TRBJ1-1; the D is unclear. V was clipped by 7 bases and J by 4 bases, with 10 bases between them. The CDR3 length is 12 residues. Germline V gives CDR1 LNHDA, CDR2 SQIVND (reference sequence). The CDR3 nucleotides read TGTGCCAGTATGGCCCGGAGCACTGAAGCTTTCTTT. Translated, it gives CASMARSTEAFF.

V gene TRBV7-9 combines with J gene TRBJ1-4, with 10 bases identical to TRBD1. The V segment lost 0 bases and the J segment 7 bases; nucleotides outside the gene matches: 5. The CDR3 length is 16 residues. Germline CDR1 is SEHNR and CDR2 is FQNEAQ (reference sequence). CDR3 bases: TGTGCCAGCAGCTTAGCGCCGGGACAGGGGATTGAAAAACTGTTTTTT. Encoded protein: CASSLAPGQGIEKLFF.

Written as DNA, the CDR3 is TGTGCCAGCAGCCTAGGGCGGCTACAAGAGACCCAGTACTTC. Its protein product is CASSLGRLQETQYF. The rearrangement joins TRBV7-8 to TRBJ2-5; D gene unclear. Trimming shortened V by 5 bases and J by 2 bases, and 12 bases separated the two germline ends. Germline V lookup: CDR1 SGHVS, CDR2 FQNEAQ. The CDR3 length is 14 residues.

The rearrangement joins TRBV30 to TRBJ2-7; 8 nucleotides line up with TRBD1. The germline CDR1 and CDR2 sequences are GTSNPN and SVGIG (reference sequence). This CDR3 is 14 amino acids long. V lost 4 bases, J lost 2 bases, and 7 bases stayed unmatched. The CDR3 DNA follows: TGTGCCTGGAACGCCGGGACAGGAACCTACGAGCAGTACTTC. Its protein product is CAWNAGTGTYEQYF.

Of note for this clone: Distinct nucleotide sequences in the sample also encode this CDR3. V gene TRBV7-9 combines with J gene TRBJ1-2; 8 bases are a match to TRBD1. The CDR3 runs to 13 residues. V lost 5 bases and J lost 4; bases outside the gene matches: 3. The germline V gene has CDR1 SEHNR and CDR2 FQNEAQ (reference sequence). CDR3 coding DNA: TGTGCCAGCAGCCCCGGACAGGGCTATGGCTACACCTTC. This encodes CASSPGQGYGYTF.

The rearrangement uses TRBV28 and TRBJ2-5; TRBD2 aligns across 9 bases. CDR1 MDHEN and CDR2 SYDVKM come from the germline V gene. The trim removed 7 bases at V and 4 bases at J, leaving 4 bases unmatched. The CDR3 covers 13 residues. CDR3 in amino acids: CASIAGVAETQYF. The CDR3 nucleotides are TGTGCCAGCATAGCGGGAGTGGCAGAGACCCAGTACTTC.

V gene TRBV29-1 combines with J gene TRBJ1-1; D gene unclear. Germline V gives CDR1 SQVTM, CDR2 ANQGSEA. The V gene lost 1 base and the J gene lost 1 base, with 10 bases spanning the gap. There are 14 residues in the CDR3. CDR3 sequence reads: CSVEGGEGNTEAFF. The CDR3 DNA is TGCAGCGTTGAAGGTGGTGAGGGGAACACTGAAGCTTTCTTT.

The chain links TRBV11-2 to TRBJ1-1; TRBD1 agrees at 7 bases. Germline loops: CDR1 SGHAT, CDR2 FQNNGV. V lost 2 bases to trimming and J lost 0 bases; unmatched junction nucleotides: 6. CDR3 length: 16 amino acids. CDR3 amino acids: CASSLLGTALNTEAFF. Written as DNA, the CDR3 is TGTGCCAGCAGCTTACTCGGGACAGCACTGAACACTGAAGCTTTCTTT.

This clone was recorded only once. The CDR3 DNA reads TGTGCCAGCCCACCGGGACTAGCGCCCTCCTACGAGCAGTACTTC. Its translation is CASPPGLAPSYEQYF. The J gene is TRBJ2-7, the V gene TRBV2, with TRBD2 identical over 10 bases. CDR1 is SNHLY, CDR2 FYNNEI, per germline. V trimming: 8 bases; J trimming: 0 bases; junction bases outside the gene matches: 7. The CDR3 totals 15 residues.

The CDR3 sequence is CASSPAGVTEAFF. The CDR3 nucleotides are TGTGCTAGTTCCCCTGCAGGGGTGACTGAAGCTTTCTTT. J is TRBJ1-1 and V is TRBV12-5; a possible D gene is TRBD1 (6 bases). V shed 8 bases and J shed 5 bases, with 15 bases lying between them. Germline V gene data show CDR1 as LGHNT and CDR2 as FRNRAP. The CDR3 extends over 13 amino acids.

Only one count was recorded for this clone. The V call is TRBV9, the J call TRBJ1-1; D remains ambiguous. The CDR3 sequence is 12 residues long. Germline V gives CDR1 SGDLS, CDR2 YYNGEE. The germline V and J ends were trimmed by 3 bases and 7 bases, with 10 bases remaining between them. CDR3 nucleotides: TGTGCCAGCAGCGAGGGCGGAGGTGAAGCTTTCTTT. Amino acids: CASSEGGGEAFF. Filled out from reference TRBV9 and TRBJ1-1, the complete variable domain reads DSGVTQTPKHLITATGQRVTLRCSPRSGDLSVYWYQQSLDQGLQFLIQYYNGEERAKGNILERFSAQQFPDLHSELNLSSLELGDSALYFCASSEGGGEAFFGQGTRLTVV.

The chain links TRBV9 to TRBJ2-7; D remains ambiguous. The CDR3 runs to 15 residues. Germline loops: CDR1 SGDLS, CDR2 YYNGEE. Between the trimmed V and J ends, which lost 0 bases and 2 bases, there was a span of 12 bases. The CDR3, as DNA: TGTGCCAGCAGCGTAGCGGCGGAATCTACCTACGAGCAGTACTTC. Amino acids: CASSVAAESTYEQYF.

The rearrangement joins TRBV4-3 to TRBJ2-5; TRBD2 matches at 8 bases. Per the germline V gene, CDR1 is LGHNA and CDR2 is YSLEER. This CDR3 has 16 residues. Trimming removed 4 bases from V and 2 bases from J; junction bases left unmatched: 9. The CDR3, as DNA: TGCGCCAGCAGCCTCGTCGGGGGGGGCGAACAAGAGACCCAGTACTTC. It translates to CASSLVGGGEQETQYF.

This clone was picked up a small number of times. The chain carries TRBV6-4 and TRBJ2-7; D might be TRBD2 (7 bases). Germline loops: CDR1 MRHNA, CDR2 SNTAGT. V was pared by 8 bases and J by 6 bases, with 23 bases between. This CDR3 region has 15 residues. The CDR3 loop reads CASRGRGGGGSEQYF. Written as DNA, the CDR3 is TGTGCCAGCCGCGGCCGAGGGGGAGGGGGTTCCGAGCAGTACTTC.

The V gene is TRBV7-9, the J gene TRBJ2-5; 10 nucleotides match TRBD2. The CDR3 spans 15 residues. The V gene end was trimmed by 2 bases and the J gene end by 2 bases; junction bases not matched to a gene: 2. Germline CDR1 reads SEHNR; CDR2 reads FQNEAQ (reference sequence). The CDR3 nucleotides are TGTGCCAGCAGCTTAATAGCGGGGGGACAAGAGACCCAGTACTTC. It is translated as CASSLIAGGQETQYF.

Only a few counts were recorded for this clone. V usage is TRBV6-5 and J usage is TRBJ1-6, with TRBD1 matching 12 bases. The CDR3 totals 14 residues. The V and J ends lost 6 bases and 10 bases, in that order; junction bases with no gene match: 4. The V gene's germline CDR1 is MNHEY and CDR2 SVGAGI. The CDR3 sequence is CASRTGTGGSPLHF. CDR3 coding DNA: TGTGCCAGCAGGACCGGGACAGGGGGCTCACCCCTCCACTTT.